The source of this TCR beta chain is a study of Tregs in tolerant kidney transplant recipients. At the level of the study: An approximately 3-day belatacept mixed lymphocyte reaction, sometimes plus 5-day graft donor restimulation, preceded CD4+CD25+CD127- sorting. General study points: The small number of patients limits these findings pending further validation.

Sequencing was performed with immunoSEQ multiplex PCR; in TCRdb, only in-frame clones are kept and a portion is missing. The profile shows approximately 30,000 clones, about four fifths of them singletons. Regarding this clone: The antigen is undetermined.

CDR3 length: 14 amino acids. The germline V gene encodes CDR1 SGHAT and CDR2 FQNNGV. V lost 8 bases, J lost 10 bases, and 21 bases lay in between. Sample: Tregs from blood cultured with allogeneic cells. V is TRBV11-2 and J is TRBJ2-1; TRBD2 is a possible D gene (6 bases). The sequence was obtained from a human donor in good health. The CDR3 protein is CASRDLRRTGEQFF. Here the CDR3 DNA reads TGTGCCAGCCGGGACTTGAGGCGAACGGGAGAGCAGTTCTTC.